This T cell receptor (beta chain) was identified in a study of T cells in Graves' hyperthyroidism and ophthalmopathy. Study at large: It was at initial diagnosis, before any treatment, that peripheral blood was collected.

Germline trimming cut 4 bases from V and 5 bases from J; bases unmatched to any gene: 3. The CDR3 runs 13 residues. Germline V gives CDR1 SGHRS, CDR2 YFSETQ. This clonotype occurred a few times. RNA transcripts gave rise to amplified TCR beta CDR3 regions. The HTBI primer set was used in a first-round RT-PCR of the TCR CDR3. A single record per CDR3 protein comes from TCRdb applying MiXCR to the multiplex PCR reads. Among about 420,000 distinct CDR3 sequences, 15% to 18% were seen once, and the ten largest hold 7.5% to 9%. The V call is TRBV5-1, the J call TRBJ2-7; 10 bases are a match to TRBD1. The sequence was collected from a woman aged 18-35 years with Graves' hyperthyroidism. The specimen was blood. CDR3 in DNA: TGCGCCAGCAGCGAGGGACAGGGGAACGAGCAGTACTTC. It translates to CASSEGQGNEQYF. Variable domain in full (rest from reference TRBV5-1 and TRBJ2-7): KAGVTQTPRYLIKTRGQQVTLSCSPISGHRSVSWYQQTPGQGLQFLFEYFSETQRNKGNFPGRFSGRQFSNSRSEMNVSTLELGDSALYLCASSEGQGNEQYFGPGTRLTVT.